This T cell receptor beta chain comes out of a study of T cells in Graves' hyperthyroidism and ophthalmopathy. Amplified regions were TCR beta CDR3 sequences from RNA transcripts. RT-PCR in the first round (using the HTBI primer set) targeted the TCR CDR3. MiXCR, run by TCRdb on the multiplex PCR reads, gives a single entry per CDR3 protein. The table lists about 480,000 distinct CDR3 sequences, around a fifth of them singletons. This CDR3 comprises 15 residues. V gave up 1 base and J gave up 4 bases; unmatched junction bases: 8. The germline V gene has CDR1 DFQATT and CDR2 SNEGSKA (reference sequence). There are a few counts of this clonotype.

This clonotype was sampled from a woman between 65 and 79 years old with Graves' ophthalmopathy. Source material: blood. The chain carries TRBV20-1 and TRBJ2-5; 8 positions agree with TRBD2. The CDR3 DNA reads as TGCAGTGCTAGAGGGGCACTAGCGGAGGGAGAGACCCAGTACTTC. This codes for CSARGALAEGETQYF.